The 5 T cell receptor beta chains given below trace back to one sample, sequenced in a study of PD-1 blockade in classical Hodgkin lymphoma. TCRdb keeps only in-frame clones here, not all; method: immunoSEQ multiplex PCR. Of fewer than 55,000 clones listed, around 80% were seen once; the top ten hold more than 35%. As to time point: cycle 4 day 1 (C4D1), after less than 7 weeks of nivolumab. No patient escaped relapse after autologous stem cell transplantation, and brentuximab vedotin exposure varied. Sequencing was performed on peripheral blood mononuclear cells (PBMCs), taken before the fourth cycle of nivolumab. The receptors shown here come from a human donor with classical Hodgkin lymphoma.

On this clone: This sequence may be a read error, since a much larger clone differs from it by one base. This sequence joins TRBV4-3 and TRBJ1-6; TRBD1 agrees at 9 bases. The CDR3 is 18 residues long. Germline V gene data show CDR1 as LGHNA and CDR2 as YSLEER. The CDR3 DNA follows: TGCGTCAGCAGCCAAGATGGGCCACAGGGGGCGAAGAATTCACCCCTCCACTTT. Residues: CVSSQDGPQGAKNSPLHF.

The CDR3 sequence: CASSPEGGPYEQYF. The CDR3 DNA reads TGTGCCAGCAGCCCCGAGGGCGGCCCCTACGAGCAGTACTTC. V usage is TRBV7-2 and J usage is TRBJ2-7; D is possibly TRBD2 (5 bases). The V gene's germline CDR1 is SGHTA and CDR2 FQGNSA. V dropped 5 bases and J dropped 2 bases, with 13 bases sitting between them. The CDR3 extends over 14 amino acids.

The V and J genes are TRBV18 and TRBJ2-1; 13 bases line up with TRBD2. V dropped 6 bases and J dropped 5; count of bases not matched to a gene: 4. Germline CDR1 and CDR2: KGHSH and LQKENI. The CDR3 is 15 residues long. The CDR3 loop reads CASSWTSGGHNEQFF. CDR3 in DNA: TGTGCCAGCTCCTGGACTAGCGGGGGCCACAATGAGCAGTTCTTC.

The rearrangement joins TRBV30 to TRBJ2-3; D gene uncertain. Germline CDR1 and CDR2: GTSNPN and SVGIG (reference sequence). The length of the CDR3 is 13 residues. V shed 0 bases and J shed 0 bases, with 4 bases lying between them. As DNA, the CDR3 is TGTGCCTGGAGTGTACCTAGCACAGATACGCAGTATTTT. This sequence encodes CAWSVPSTDTQYF.

The J gene is TRBJ2-1, the V gene TRBV9, with D unresolved. Germline values: CDR1 SGDLS, CDR2 YYNGEE. Trimming cost V 3 bases and J 8 bases, with 9 bases left between them. The CDR3 has 12 amino acids. DNA for the CDR3: TGTGCCAGCAGCGCAGGAATCCATGAGCAGTTCTTC. Residues: CASSAGIHEQFF.